This entry is about one T cell receptor beta chain. The sample originates from a study of blood T cell repertoires in COVID-19. The germline V and J ends were trimmed by 4 bases and 4 bases, with 8 bases remaining between them. The CDR3 extends over 13 amino acids. Clones were read by immunoSEQ multiplex PCR, and TCRdb kept only the in-frame ones, dropping some. Of approximately 360,000 clones in the sample, around 90% are singletons; the top ten hold around 7%. The sequencing sample was made of peripheral blood. The TCR was taken from a man younger than 30 with active or convalescent COVID-19. The gene calls are TRBV23-1 and TRBJ1-3; D gene ambiguous. TRBV23-1 is an open reading frame whose function is uncertain. The CDR3 DNA follows: TGCGCCAGCAGTCCCCGAGTAGGAAACACCATATATTTT. It encodes CASSPRVGNTIYF.